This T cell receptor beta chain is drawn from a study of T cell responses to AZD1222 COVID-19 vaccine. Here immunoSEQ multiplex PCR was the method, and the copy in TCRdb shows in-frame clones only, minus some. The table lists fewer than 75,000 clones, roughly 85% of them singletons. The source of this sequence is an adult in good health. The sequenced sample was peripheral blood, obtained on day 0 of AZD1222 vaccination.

The chain's CDR3 is CSVVRDAAKNIQYF. DNA of the CDR3: TGCAGCGTTGTTAGGGACGCGGCCAAAAACATTCAGTACTTC. The chain combines TRBV29-1 with TRBJ2-4; D tentatively reads TRBD1 or TRBD2 (5 bases each). The germline V gene has CDR1 SQVTM and CDR2 ANQGSEA. Trimming removed 4 bases from V and 1 base from J, with 11 bases in between. CDR3 size: 14 residues.